Listed here are 7 T cell receptor beta chains from one sample, sequenced in a study of blood T cell repertoires in COVID-19. TCRdb's copy holds only in-frame clones and misses some; the assay was immunoSEQ multiplex PCR. The table has about 210,000 clones, 82% seen once; the top ten hold around 12%. Sequencing input: peripheral blood. The source is a woman aged 40 to 49 with acute or convalescent COVID-19.

This chain connects TRBV10-3 to TRBJ2-1; 8 bases are a match to TRBD2. This CDR3 has 12 residues. The V segment lost 10 bases and the J segment 6 bases; nucleotides outside the gene matches: 5. The V gene's germline CDR1 is ENHRY and CDR2 SYGVKD. This CDR3 reads CATGLASNEQFF. Written as DNA, the CDR3 is TGTGCCACTGGACTAGCCAGCAATGAGCAGTTCTTC.

V and J are TRBV6-1 and TRBJ2-7, with 7 bases matching TRBD1. The junction had 3 bases not matched to a gene; V was cut back by 5 bases and J by 2 bases. Germline-derived CDR1 and CDR2 are MNHNS and SASEGT. The CDR3 length is 13 residues. In nucleotides, the CDR3 is TGTGCCAGCAGTCTTACAGGGGCCTACGAGCAGTACTTC. The encoded protein is CASSLTGAYEQYF.

On this clone: This same CDR3 is encoded by further DNA sequences in the sample. This chain joins TRBV9 and TRBJ2-7; D perhaps matches TRBD1 (5 bases). V was pared by 3 bases and J by 3 bases, with 10 bases between. This CDR3 has 13 residues. Germline V lookup: CDR1 SGDLS, CDR2 YYNGEE. The CDR3 loop reads CASSAQDSYEQYF. CDR3 in DNA: TGTGCCAGCAGCGCCCAAGACAGCTACGAGCAGTACTTC.

This clone has just a few counts. This chain joins TRBV2 and TRBJ1-5, with D possibly being TRBD1 (6 bases). The CDR3 has 14 amino acids. The germline V gene encodes CDR1 SNHLY and CDR2 FYNNEI. The ends were cut back, 5 bases at V and 9 bases at J, with 17 bases in the middle. Here the CDR3 reads CASSLTKTGSPQHF. In nucleotides, the CDR3 is TGTGCCAGCAGTCTTACTAAGACAGGATCGCCCCAGCATTTT. Based on the CDR3 plus reference TRBV2 and TRBJ1-5, the full variable domain is EPEVTQTPSHQVTQMGQEVILRCVPISNHLYFYWYRQILGQKVEFLVSFYNNEISEKSEIFDDQFSVERPDGSNFTLKIRSTKLEDSAMYFCASSLTKTGSPQHFGDGTRLSIL.

Notes on this clone: The CDR3 end shows no conserved phenylalanine or tryptophan, and so a read error is likely. No DNA is shown, since the ends of the CDR3 on it are uncertain; the CDR3 is the one TCRdb lists. The chain employs TRBV12-3 or TRBV12-4 and TRBJ2-7; the table's D call TRBD2 went unverified against the DNA. Inclusive of both ends, the CDR3 amounts to 10 amino acids. The CDR3 sequence: CASSFSEDCI.

This clone was recorded only once. The CDR3 DNA follows: TGTGCCAGCAGTGCAGGGCTTAGCTCCTACGAGCAGTACTTC. This translates into CASSAGLSSYEQYF. The V and J genes are TRBV5-6 and TRBJ2-7, with TRBD1 as a possible D gene (5 bases). Per germline, CDR1 SGHDT and CDR2 YYEEEE. V was trimmed by 5 bases and J by 0 bases, leaving 12 bases between them. The length of the CDR3 is 14 residues.

The V call is TRBV9, the J call TRBJ1-1; D unresolved. Trimming stripped 0 bases from V and 4 bases from J, with 10 bases between. Germline-derived CDR1 and CDR2 are SGDLS and YYNGEE. The CDR3 runs 14 residues. CDR3 bases: TGTGCCAGCAGCGTAGGCGGGTGGGCCACTGAAGCTTTCTTT. It specifies CASSVGGWATEAFF.